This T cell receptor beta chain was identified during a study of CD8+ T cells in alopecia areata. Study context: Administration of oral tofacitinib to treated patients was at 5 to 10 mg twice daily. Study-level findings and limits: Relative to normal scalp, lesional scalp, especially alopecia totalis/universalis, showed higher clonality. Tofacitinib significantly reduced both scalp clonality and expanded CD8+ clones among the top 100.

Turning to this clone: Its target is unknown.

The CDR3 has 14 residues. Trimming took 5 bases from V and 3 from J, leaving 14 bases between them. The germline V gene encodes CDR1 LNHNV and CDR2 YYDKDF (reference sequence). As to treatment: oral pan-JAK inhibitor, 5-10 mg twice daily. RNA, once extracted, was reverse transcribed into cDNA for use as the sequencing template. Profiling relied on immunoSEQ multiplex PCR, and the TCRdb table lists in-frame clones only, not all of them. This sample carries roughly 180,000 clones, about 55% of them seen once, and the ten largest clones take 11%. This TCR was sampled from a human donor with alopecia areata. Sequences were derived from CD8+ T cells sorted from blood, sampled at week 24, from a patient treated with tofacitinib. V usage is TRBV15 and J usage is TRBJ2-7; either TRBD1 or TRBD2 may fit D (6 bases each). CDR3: CATSPDGGFYEQYF. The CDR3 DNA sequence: TGTGCCACCAGCCCGGACGGGGGCTTCTACGAGCAGTACTTC. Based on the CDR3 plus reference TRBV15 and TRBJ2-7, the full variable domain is DAMVIQNPRYQVTQFGKPVTLSCSQTLNHNVMYWYQQKSSQAPKLLFHYYDKDFNNEADTPDNFQSRRPNTSFCFLDIRSPGLGDTAMYLCATSPDGGFYEQYFGPGTRLTVT.